The clone carrying this T cell receptor beta chain was counted many times. An end of the junction does not agree with germline; a read error may underlie this. The sample belongs to a study of response to subunit inactivated influenza vaccine. Germline V CDR1 and CDR2: SGHRS, YFSETQ. This CDR3 is 12 amino acids long. TCRdb re-called the RT-PCR reads with MiXCR, one entry per CDR3 protein. The sample has roughly 630,000 distinct CDR3 sequences; less than 15% are singletons. The sequence was obtained from a man aged 50-60 years who received an inactivated influenza vaccine. V gene TRBV5-1 combines with J gene TRBJ2-7; maybe TRBD1 (6 bases). The sequenced sample was PBMCs from blood, obtained about 14 days before vaccination. CDR3: CASSLQGYEQYF. In DNA form, the CDR3 reads TGTGCCAGCAGTCTACAGGGATACGAGCAGTACTTC. The entire variable domain, with the rest obtained from reference TRBV5-1 and TRBJ2-7, is as follows: KAGVTQTPRYLIKTRGQQVTLSCSPISGHRSVSWYQQTPGQGLQFLFEYFSETQRNKGNFPGRFSGRQFSNSRSEMNVSTLELGDSALYLCASSLQGYEQYFGPGTRLTVT.